This TCR beta chain was recovered during a study of OX40 agonist ivuxolimab in advanced cancers. The CDR3 is 14 residues long. Trimming removed 2 bases from V and 6 bases from J, with 12 bases in between. Germline CDR1 SGHVS, CDR2 FNYEAQ. Data came from immunoSEQ multiplex PCR; TCRdb stores just in-frame clones and leaves some out. The data show 45,000 or so clones, less than 90% seen once. Sample: CD4+ or CD8+ T cells sorted from blood, taken in a trial of the OX40 agonist ivuxolimab. The source of this sequence is an adult with an advanced solid tumor such as melanoma, head and neck, liver or kidney cancer. V and J are TRBV7-6 and TRBJ2-3; TRBD2 might be the D (5 bases). In DNA, the CDR3 is TGTGCCAGCAGCTTATTGAGTGGGAGTGATACGCAGTATTTT. Its translation is CASSLLSGSDTQYF.